Sequencing of this T cell receptor beta chain was carried out in a study of T cell responses to AZD1222 COVID-19 vaccine. This CDR3 has 15 residues. V shed 5 bases and J shed 4 bases, with 16 bases lying between them. Germline V lookup: CDR1 LNHDA, CDR2 SQIVND (reference sequence). Clones were read by immunoSEQ multiplex PCR, and TCRdb kept only the in-frame ones, dropping some. The table has 110,000 or so clones, approximately 89% seen once. A remark on this clone: The target antigen is unknown.

Study-wide results and limits: The peak T cell response came first, and repertoires were sampled only after it. After two AZD1222 doses, spike-specific TCR breadth and depth rose versus day 0. Reports indicate that nearly half of spike-specific TCRs are directed at unmutated variant regions.

Source: peripheral blood, taken on day 0 of MenACWY control vaccination. This clonotype was sampled from an adult in good health. The rearrangement links TRBV19 to TRBJ2-3; maybe TRBD2 (7 bases). The CDR3 coding sequence is TGTGCCAGTAGTCTATTCGGGGGGCCGCCAGATACGCAGTATTTT. The encoded protein is CASSLFGGPPDTQYF.